The present TCR beta chain was sequenced within a study of OX40 agonist ivuxolimab in advanced cancers. Looking at the study overall: Dose-escalation cases comprised hepatocellular carcinoma, melanoma, renal cell or head and neck cancer.

Study-wide points: Normalized T-cell clonal expansion was also low in some nonresponders.

The V end lost 2 bases, the J end lost 0 bases, and 6 bases lay between the germline ends. CDR3 length: 14 amino acids. In germline, CDR1 is SGHRS, CDR2 YFSETQ. Concerning this clone: What it binds is not known.

Method: immunoSEQ multiplex PCR; TCRdb's copy keeps in-frame clones and lacks some. This table has 20,000 to 30,000 clones, around 77% appearing once. The chain employs TRBV5-1 and TRBJ2-1; D remains unclear. The sequencing here drew on CD4+ or CD8+ T cells sorted from blood, taken in a trial of the OX40 agonist ivuxolimab. This sequence was found in an adult with an advanced solid tumor such as melanoma, head and neck, liver or kidney cancer. CDR3 region: CASSLSSSYNEQFF. Written as DNA, the CDR3 is TGCGCCAGCAGCTTAAGCAGCTCCTACAATGAGCAGTTCTTC.